This passage covers 16 T cell receptor beta chains from one sample sequenced in a study of control samples from healthy donors and cancer patients. This table comes from immunoSEQ multiplex PCR, and its TCRdb copy is limited to in-frame clones, with some not included. The table counts 150,000 to 200,000 clones; approximately 2.2% lies in the top ten. Source material: blood. These receptor sequences come from a woman in her 30s in good health.

The chain joins TRBV7-6 to TRBJ2-2; 10 bases are a match to TRBD1. Trimming at V came to 5 bases and at J to 3 bases, leaving 3 bases not matched to a gene. The CDR3 sequence is 15 residues long. Germline values: CDR1 SGHVS, CDR2 FNYEAQ. CDR3 in amino acids: CASSQTGGYTGELFF. The DNA of the CDR3 is TGTGCCAGCAGCCAGACAGGGGGCTACACCGGGGAGCTGTTTTTT.

The chain joins TRBV30 to TRBJ1-3, with D uncertain. The germline CDR1 and CDR2 sequences are GTSNPN and SVGIG (reference sequence). This CDR3 is built from 13 residues. V gave up 3 bases and J gave up 5 bases, with 11 bases separating them. CDR3 DNA sequence: TGTGCCTGGAGAGGGATAGGCAGAAACACCATATATTTT. This codes for CAWRGIGRNTIYF.

This chain joins TRBV12-3 or TRBV12-4 and TRBJ1-1; D gene ambiguous. The length of the CDR3 is 11 residues. Trimming stripped 2 bases from V and 7 bases from J, with 5 bases between. The CDR3 region has the DNA TGTGCCAGCAGTTTACGGAGTGAAGCTTTCTTT. Translating gives CASSLRSEAFF.

The rearrangement links TRBV3-1 (or the pseudogene TRBV3-2) to TRBJ1-2; D gene unclear. Germline values: CDR1 LGHDT, CDR2 YNNKEL (reference sequence). V lost 0 bases and J lost 1, with 15 bases in between. This CDR3 spans 17 amino acids. The CDR3, as DNA: TGTGCCAGCAGCCAAGATTCAATTCGGTTTAATAACTATGGCTACACCTTC. This sequence encodes CASSQDSIRFNNYGYTF.

This chain joins TRBV20-1 and TRBJ1-1; 9 bases are a match to TRBD1. V shed 8 bases, J shed 8 bases, and the junction held 6 bases outside the gene matches. Per the germline V gene, CDR1 is DFQATT and CDR2 is SNEGSKA (reference sequence). CDR3 length equals 11 residues. The chain's CDR3 is CSYRGQGEAFF. The CDR3 DNA reads TGCAGTTACAGGGGGCAAGGGGAAGCTTTCTTT.

The chain couples TRBV7-9 to TRBJ1-4; no firm D call. The CDR3 runs 14 residues. Germline loops: CDR1 SEHNR, CDR2 FQNEAQ (reference sequence). V lost 1 base, J lost 10 bases, and 13 bases lay in between. The CDR3 sequence: CASSLGGEGSKLFF. The CDR3 nucleotides are TGTGCCAGCAGCTTAGGAGGCGAGGGTTCAAAACTGTTTTTT.

This rearrangement joins TRBV5-6 to TRBJ1-1; D is unclear. There are 15 residues in the CDR3. V lost 6 bases and J lost 5, with 20 bases in between. Germline assignment: CDR1 SGHDT and CDR2 YYEEEE. The CDR3 DNA is TGTGCCAGCACCTCTCGACTGGGGAGGTTGACTGAAGCTTTCTTT. Its protein is CASTSRLGRLTEAFF.

V usage is TRBV5-1 and J usage is TRBJ2-1; D is undetermined. Trimming cost V 3 bases and J 6 bases, with 10 bases left between them. The germline CDR1 and CDR2 sequences are SGHRS and YFSETQ. This CDR3 comprises 13 residues. This CDR3 reads CASSYSSGNEQFF. The CDR3 DNA reads TGCGCCAGCAGCTATAGCTCCGGCAATGAGCAGTTCTTC.

The rearrangement links TRBV28 to TRBJ1-4, with 9 bases lining up with TRBD1. Germline V gene sequence: CDR1 MDHEN, CDR2 SYDVKM. This CDR3 is 16 amino acids long. Trimming took 6 bases from V and 7 from J; bases not matched to a gene: 12. This CDR3 is CASSSSRGTGREKLFF. The CDR3, as DNA: TGTGCCAGCAGCTCGTCAAGAGGGACAGGGCGTGAAAAACTGTTTTTT.

This sequence joins TRBV6-2 or TRBV6-3 and TRBJ1-5; no clear D gene. V gave up 3 bases and J gave up 1 base, with 16 bases separating them. The CDR3 consists of 17 residues. CDR1 and CDR2 (germline): MNHEY, SVGEGT. CDR3 loop: CASSYKGRFVSNQPQHF. CDR3 bases: TGTGCCAGCAGTTATAAGGGCAGGTTTGTAAGCAATCAGCCCCAGCATTTT.

V and J are TRBV2 and TRBJ1-6; the match to TRBD1 covers 8 bases. The junction had 7 bases not matched to a gene; V was cut back by 6 bases and J by 9 bases. The germline gives CDR1 SNHLY, CDR2 FYNNEI. The CDR3 contains 14 residues. DNA for the CDR3: TGTGCCAGCAGGTCTCAGGGGGCTGGTTCACCCCTCCACTTT. Translated: CASRSQGAGSPLHF.

This sequence joins TRBV7-3 and TRBJ2-6; a possible D gene is TRBD2 (6 bases). V lost 5 bases, J lost 4 bases, and 12 bases lay in between. Germline V lookup: CDR1 SGHTA, CDR2 FQGTGA. The CDR3 totals 15 residues. CDR3 sequence: CASSPEGPGANVLTF. DNA of the CDR3: TGTGCCAGCAGCCCGGAGGGGCCCGGGGCCAACGTCCTGACTTTC.

The V gene is TRBV19, the J gene TRBJ1-5, with unresolved D. V shed 6 bases and J shed 16 bases, with 22 bases lying between them. The germline V gene encodes CDR1 LNHDA and CDR2 SQIVND (reference sequence). The CDR3 is made up of 13 amino acids. The CDR3 region is CASREERVRVEHF. CDR3 DNA sequence: TGTGCCAGTAGAGAGGAGAGAGTGAGGGTCGAACATTTT. The whole variable domain, filled in from reference TRBV19 and TRBJ1-5, reads DGGITQSPKYLFRKEGQNVTLSCEQNLNHDAMYWYRQDPGQGLRLIYYSQIVNDFQKGDIAEGYSVSREKKESFPLTVTSAQKNPTAFYLCASREERVRVEHFGDGTRLSIL.

This chain joins TRBV7-9 and TRBJ1-4; 7 bases align to TRBD1. Germline-derived CDR1 and CDR2 are SEHNR and FQNEAQ (reference sequence). With 1 base clipped from V and 7 bases from J, the junction kept 3 bases outside the gene matches. CDR3 length: 14 amino acids. CDR3 sequence reads: CASSLVGGGEKLFF. DNA of the CDR3: TGTGCCAGCAGCTTAGTAGGGGGCGGTGAAAAACTGTTTTTT.

The rearrangement links TRBV10-3 to TRBJ1-2; 8 nucleotides line up with TRBD1. Unmatched junction bases numbered 5, after V lost 4 bases and J lost 4 bases. Germline V CDR1 and CDR2: ENHRY, SYGVKD. This CDR3 has 14 amino acids. CDR3 sequence: CAISGDRWFYGYTF. In DNA, the CDR3 is TGTGCCATCAGTGGGGACAGGTGGTTCTATGGCTACACCTTC.

Regarding this clone: Other DNA sequences in this specimen translate into the identical CDR3. The rearrangement joins TRBV12-3 or TRBV12-4 to TRBJ1-1; no definite D call. Between the trimmed V and J ends, which lost 3 bases and 0 bases, there was a span of 5 bases. The CDR3 spans 13 residues. The CDR3, as DNA: TGTGCCAGCAGTTTTAGGCTGAACACTGAAGCTTTCTTT. Translating it yields CASSFRLNTEAFF.